Listed here are 27 T cell receptor beta chains from one sample, sequenced in a study of blood T cells in healthy people across ages. It was with a sample-barcoded 5' primer and a J-beta primer mix that a second PCR of roughly 7 to 11 cycles was run. A single record per CDR3 protein comes from TCRdb applying MiXCR to the 5' RACE reads. Here the sample spans roughly 2 million distinct CDR3 sequences, 40% to 55% being singletons. The sample comprised blood. The receptors come from a middle-aged woman in good health.

This clonotype was counted a few times. The gene calls are TRBV7-9 and TRBJ2-7, with D unclear. CDR1 is SEHNR and CDR2 is FQNEAQ in the germline V gene (reference sequence). V was shortened by 5 bases and J by 6 bases, with 8 bases between the two germline ends. This CDR3 has 11 residues. The CDR3 nucleotides read TGTGCCAGCAGCCCCATGGGCGAGCAGTACTTC. This encodes CASSPMGEQYF.

This chain uses TRBV20-1 with TRBJ2-5; 10 bases are a match to TRBD2. The tail of the sequence fits TRBJ2-7 better, so the J call may be wrong. The CDR3 contains 15 residues. Germline V gene data show CDR1 as DFQATT and CDR2 as SNEGSKA (reference sequence). The CDR3 region is CSARRLAGVWVEQYF. As DNA, the CDR3 is TGCAGTGCTAGGCGGCTAGCGGGGGTTTGGGTCGAGCAGTACTTC.

About this clonotype itself: At one of its ends the junction is not consistent with the germline gene, which may arise from a read error. V is TRBV13 and J is TRBJ2-4; D not resolved. The J call is in doubt because the DNA end fits TRBJ2-7 better. Looked up from germline, CDR1 is PRHDT and CDR2 is FYEKMQ (reference sequence). The CDR3 totals 14 residues. The CDR3 loop is CASSFDTKSYEQYF. The CDR3 bases are TGTGCTAGCAGCTTTGATACAAAGTCCTACGAGCAGTACTTC.

This chain connects TRBV24-1 to TRBJ2-4, with 8 bases identical to TRBD2. The CDR3 spans 15 residues. The germline V gene has CDR1 KGHDR and CDR2 SFDVKD. The trim removed 1 base at V and 8 bases at J, leaving 6 bases unmatched. CDR3 sequence reads: CATSDFPNGGDIQYF. The CDR3, as DNA: TGTGCCACCAGTGATTTTCCGAACGGGGGGGACATTCAGTACTTC.

This sequence joins TRBV5-1 and TRBJ2-5; a weak D match, TRBD2 (6 bases). There are 18 residues in the CDR3. Germline values: CDR1 SGHRS, CDR2 YFSETQ. V was shortened by 4 bases and J by 5 bases, with 27 bases between the two germline ends. CDR3 nucleotides: TGCGCCAGCAGCCGAACCTCGGTCCAGGGAGGTAAATGGGAGACCCAGTACTTC. Its translation is CASSRTSVQGGKWETQYF.

The J gene is TRBJ1-2, the V gene TRBV7-9; no reliable D call. V was pared by 5 bases and J by 0 bases, with 13 bases between. Looked up from germline, CDR1 is SEHNR and CDR2 is FQNEAQ (reference sequence). The CDR3 has 15 residues. This CDR3 reads CASSAGPSANYGYTF. In DNA, the CDR3 is TGTGCCAGCAGCGCCGGTCCTAGTGCTAACTATGGCTACACCTTC.

This clonotype was detected a few times. The CDR3 sequence is CACAPGTGHETQYF. The CDR3 coding sequence is TGTGCCTGCGCCCCCGGGACAGGGCACGAGACCCAGTACTTC. The V call is TRBV28, the J call TRBJ2-5, with 9 bases fitting TRBD1. The CDR3 totals 14 residues. J was trimmed by 5 bases and V by 11 bases; bases with no gene match: 12. CDR1 and CDR2 (germline): MDHEN, SYDVKM.

The gene calls are TRBV12-3 or TRBV12-4 and TRBJ2-1, with TRBD1 matching over 9 bases. J gave up 8 bases and V 3 bases, and 8 bases lay outside the gene matches. This CDR3 is built from 15 residues. CDR3 sequence (DNA): TGTGCCAGCAGTTTCGGGACAGGGCGCGCTTATGAGCAGTTCTTC. It is translated as CASSFGTGRAYEQFF.

The sample holds a few counts of this clonotype. J is TRBJ2-1 and V is TRBV12-3 or TRBV12-4, with 10 bases identical to TRBD2. The CDR3 has 14 amino acids. V was pared by 7 bases and J by 8 bases, with 8 bases of the junction left unmatched. The CDR3 DNA reads as TGTGCCAGCATCCCCAGCGGGGGGGCACATGAGCAGTTCTTC. Translating it yields CASIPSGGAHEQFF.

This clonotype was picked up a small number of times. The V gene is TRBV12-3 or TRBV12-4, the J gene TRBJ2-3, with 10 bases lining up with TRBD2. The CDR3 loop spans 16 amino acids. J was trimmed by 3 bases and V by 5 bases; bases with no gene match: 8. CDR3 loop: CASSGTTSGVTDTQYF. In DNA, the CDR3 is TGTGCCAGCAGTGGGACTACTAGCGGGGTAACAGATACGCAGTATTTT.

The chain combines TRBV7-8 with TRBJ1-5; maybe TRBD1 (6 bases). Trimming took 4 bases from V and 6 from J, leaving 13 bases between them. Germline V gene sequence: CDR1 SGHVS, CDR2 FQNEAQ. This CDR3 is built from 14 residues. The CDR3 loop reads CASSSVGGSQPQHF. Here the CDR3 DNA reads TGTGCCAGCAGCTCTGTAGGGGGATCTCAGCCCCAGCATTTT.

The table lists this clonotype with a few counts. The chain couples TRBV6-5 to TRBJ2-1; 13 nucleotides align to TRBD2. Germline V gives CDR1 MNHEY, CDR2 SVGAGI. J lost 8 bases, V lost 6 bases, and 7 bases had no gene match. The CDR3 totals 15 residues. This CDR3 reads CASSSTSGGQYEQFF. CDR3 DNA sequence: TGTGCCAGCAGCTCGACTAGCGGGGGGCAATATGAGCAGTTCTTC.

A few counts support this clonotype. The CDR3 nucleotides read TGTGCCACCAGCAGAAGGGACGGCAACTATGGCTACACCTTC. The encoded protein is CATSRRDGNYGYTF. This chain links TRBV15 with TRBJ1-2; a weak D match, TRBD1 (5 bases). Trimming took off 2 bases at V and 2 bases at J, with 9 bases between the two ends. Germline V gene sequence: CDR1 LNHNV, CDR2 YYDKDF (reference sequence). The CDR3 has 14 amino acids.

The chain recombines TRBV20-1 with TRBJ2-5; 12 bases agree with TRBD2. The CDR3 is 14 amino acids. The germline CDR1 and CDR2 sequences are DFQATT and SNEGSKA (reference sequence). Trimming took 6 bases from V and 4 from J; bases not matched to a gene: 6. The CDR3 DNA reads as TGCAGTGCAGTACGGACTAGCGGGGTAGAGACCCAGTACTTC. This gives the protein CSAVRTSGVETQYF.

The chain links TRBV6-6 to TRBJ2-1; 10 bases map to TRBD2. The V segment lost 6 bases and the J segment 8 bases; nucleotides outside the gene matches: 10. The CDR3 is 15 residues long. Germline V gene lookup returns CDR1 MNHNY and CDR2 SVGAGI (reference sequence). As DNA, the CDR3 is TGTGCCAGCAGAAGCGGGGGGGCGGCGGTCGATGAGCAGTTCTTC. Encoded protein: CASRSGGAAVDEQFF.

This chain connects TRBV28 to TRBJ2-1; possibly TRBD1 for D (5 bases). Germline CDR1 MDHEN, CDR2 SYDVKM. V lost 5 bases, J lost 9 bases, and 14 bases lay in between. This CDR3 is 13 amino acids long. CDR3 loop: CASSAFVGPEQFF. The DNA for the CDR3 is TGTGCCAGCAGTGCCTTTGTGGGGCCTGAGCAGTTCTTC. Based on the CDR3 plus reference TRBV28 and TRBJ2-1, the full variable domain is DVKVTQSSRYLVKRTGEKVFLECVQDMDHENMFWYRQDPGLGLRLIYFSYDVKMKEKGDIPEGYSVSREKKERFSLILESASTNQTSMYLCASSAFVGPEQFFGPGTRLTVL.

The sample holds a few counts of this clonotype. This sequence joins TRBV7-9 and TRBJ2-5, with a weak D call TRBD1 (6 bases). Trimming pared 5 bases from V and 5 bases from J, leaving 21 bases between. This CDR3 comprises 16 residues. The germline V gene has CDR1 SEHNR and CDR2 FQNEAQ (reference sequence). The CDR3: CASSRRKLQGGETQYF. The CDR3 region has the DNA TGTGCCAGCAGCCGAAGGAAGCTACAGGGCGGGGAGACCCAGTACTTC. The whole variable domain, filled in from reference TRBV7-9 and TRBJ2-5, reads DTGVSQNPRHKITKRGQNVTFRCDPISEHNRLYWYRQTLGQGPEFLTYFQNEAQLEKSRLLSDRFSAERPKGSFSTLEIQRTEQGDSAMYLCASSRRKLQGGETQYFGPGTRLLVL.

As to this clonotype: A read error may produce the germline difference seen at one junction end. J is TRBJ1-2 and V is TRBV5-5, with D possibly being TRBD1 (6 bases). Germline CDR1 is SGHKS and CDR2 is YYEKEE (reference sequence). There are 15 residues in the CDR3. The CDR3 DNA reads TGTGTCAGCAGCTTATTGGGGGGCGGAGGAGATGGCTACACCTTC. The encoded protein is CVSSLLGGGGDGYTF. Complete variable domain (other parts from reference TRBV5-5 and TRBJ1-2): DAGVTQSPTHLIKTRGQQVTLRCSPISGHKSVSWYQQVLGQGPQFIFQYYEKEERGRGNFPDRFSARQFPNYSSELNVNALLLGDSALYLCVSSLLGGGGDGYTFGSGTRLTVV.

The chain uses TRBV7-9 and TRBJ2-7; 7 positions match TRBD1. Unmatched junction bases numbered 7, after V lost 5 bases and J lost 3 bases. Germline CDR1 reads SEHNR; CDR2 reads FQNEAQ (reference sequence). This CDR3 is 14 amino acids long. The CDR3 loop is CASSAHGTDYEQYF. The DNA for the CDR3 is TGTGCCAGCAGCGCCCACGGGACAGACTACGAGCAGTACTTC.

The V gene is TRBV12-3 or TRBV12-4, the J gene TRBJ2-7, with unresolved D. The assigned J gene may be wrong: the sequence end matches TRBJ2-1 better. This CDR3 region has 14 residues. The CDR3 DNA follows: TGTGCCAGCAGCCCTAAGGCCCAGAGTAGGGAGCAGTTCTTC. Translation: CASSPKAQSREQFF.

The chain links TRBV6-1 to TRBJ2-5; 7 positions match TRBD2. Losses at the gene ends were 5 bases for V and 2 bases for J; bases not matched to a gene: 5. The germline CDR1 and CDR2 sequences are MNHNS and SASEGT. The CDR3 spans 14 residues. The CDR3 here is CASSLWTRQETQYF. CDR3 nucleotide sequence: TGTGCCAGCAGTCTCTGGACTAGACAAGAGACCCAGTACTTC.

The chain couples TRBV20-1 to TRBJ2-4; 7 bases align to TRBD1. The DNA matches TRBJ2-7 better at its end, which makes the J call doubtful. The CDR3 has 13 residues. CDR1 is DFQATT, CDR2 SNEGSKA, per germline (reference sequence). The DNA of the CDR3 is TGCAGTGCTCATGCGACAGGGATCTACGAGCAGTACTTC. Translating it yields CSAHATGIYEQYF.

A few counts support this clonotype. This chain uses TRBV5-1 with TRBJ2-1, with D uncertain. Germline loops: CDR1 SGHRS, CDR2 YFSETQ. The CDR3 runs 12 residues. With 3 bases removed from V and 6 bases from J, the gap between germline ends came to 7 bases. CDR3 protein: CASSYPPNEQFF. The CDR3 nucleotides are TGCGCCAGCAGCTATCCTCCCAATGAGCAGTTCTTC.

The chain is built from TRBV12-3 or TRBV12-4 and TRBJ2-4; 8 bases agree with TRBD1. TRBJ2-7 matches the DNA end more closely, so the J call is doubtful. The CDR3 runs to 15 residues. The CDR3 DNA reads as TGTGCCAGCAGTCTAGACAGGGGTGGTCGGTACGAGCAGTACTTC. The encoded protein is CASSLDRGGRYEQYF.

This clonotype was detected a few times. The chain is built from TRBV20-1 and TRBJ1-2; maybe TRBD1 (5 bases). Between the trimmed V and J ends, which lost 0 bases and 4 bases, there was a span of 6 bases. Germline CDR1 DFQATT, CDR2 SNEGSKA (reference sequence). The CDR3 covers 12 residues. Written as DNA, the CDR3 is TGCAGTGCTAGAGATGGGACCTATGGCTACACCTTC. Its translation is CSARDGTYGYTF.

V and J are TRBV27 and TRBJ2-5; no clear D gene. CDR1 MNHEY and CDR2 SMNVEV come from the germline V gene (reference sequence). CDR3 length equals 16 residues. V was shortened by 2 bases and J by 2 bases, with 15 bases between the two germline ends. The CDR3 DNA is TGTGCCAGCAGTTTAGGAAGGTATGCCCCTCAAGAGACCCAGTACTTC. This sequence encodes CASSLGRYAPQETQYF.

The V and J genes are TRBV25-1 and TRBJ2-7; TRBD2 matches at 8 bases. The CDR3 contains 11 residues. Germline-derived CDR1 and CDR2 are MGHDK and SYGVNS. V lost 11 bases to trimming and J lost 4 bases; unmatched junction nucleotides: 4. The CDR3 nucleotides are TGTGCCCACAGCGGGGGATACGAGCAGTACTTC. Translating it yields CAHSGGYEQYF.